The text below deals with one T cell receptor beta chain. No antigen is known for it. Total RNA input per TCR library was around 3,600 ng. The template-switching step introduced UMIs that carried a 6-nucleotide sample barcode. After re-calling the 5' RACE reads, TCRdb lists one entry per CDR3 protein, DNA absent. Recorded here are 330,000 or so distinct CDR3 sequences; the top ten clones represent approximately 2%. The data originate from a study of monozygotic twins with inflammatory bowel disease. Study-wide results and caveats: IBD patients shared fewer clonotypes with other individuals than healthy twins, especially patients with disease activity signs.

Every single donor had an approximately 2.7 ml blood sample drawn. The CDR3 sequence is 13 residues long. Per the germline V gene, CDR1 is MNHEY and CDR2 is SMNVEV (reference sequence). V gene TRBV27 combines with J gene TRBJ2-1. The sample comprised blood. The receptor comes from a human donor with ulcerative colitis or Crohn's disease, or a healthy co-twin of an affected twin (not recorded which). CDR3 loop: CASSFGYYNEQFF.